Following are 19 T cell receptor beta chains from one sample sequenced in a study of blood T cell repertoires in COVID-19. The data were produced by immunoSEQ multiplex PCR, yet TCRdb's version contains in-frame clones alone and is incomplete. The sample holds roughly 190,000 clones, roughly 81% seen once. Sequenced material: peripheral blood. These receptors came from a woman aged 70-85 years with active or convalescent COVID-19.

The chain has TRBV2 and TRBJ1-1; 7 bases map to TRBD1. Germline V CDR1 and CDR2: SNHLY, FYNNEI. The CDR3 loop spans 15 amino acids. V shed 5 bases, J shed 6 bases, and the junction held 12 bases outside the gene matches. The CDR3 bases are TGTGCCAGCAGTCGGGACAGCCGAATGAAGGCTGAAGCTTTCTTT. Translation gives CASSRDSRMKAEAFF.

The V and J genes are TRBV3-1 (or the pseudogene TRBV3-2) and TRBJ1-2; TRBD1 agrees at 10 bases. The V and J ends lost 3 bases and 7 bases, in that order; junction bases with no gene match: 2. The CDR3 consists of 13 residues. Germline V CDR1 and CDR2: LGHDT, YNNKEL (reference sequence). The CDR3 spells CASSQRDRGGYTF. Here the CDR3 DNA reads TGTGCCAGCAGCCAGCGGGACAGGGGTGGCTACACCTTC.

The chain has TRBV15 and TRBJ2-3; 8 bases agree with TRBD2. Germline V lookup: CDR1 LNHNV, CDR2 YYDKDF (reference sequence). CDR3 length equals 19 residues. V was clipped by 3 bases and J by 0 bases; unmatched bases: 14. The CDR3 coding sequence is TGTGCCACCAGCAGGGGCCCCGCCGCTAGCGGGTATAGCACAGATACGCAGTATTTT. Translation gives CATSRGPAASGYSTDTQYF.

The V gene is TRBV19, the J gene TRBJ2-5, with 11 nucleotides matching TRBD2. V lost 4 bases, J lost 7 bases, and 20 bases stayed unmatched. Germline V gene sequence: CDR1 LNHDA, CDR2 SQIVND (reference sequence). The CDR3 loop spans 19 amino acids. The CDR3 DNA reads as TGTGCCAGTAGTACCGCAAGGACTAGCGGGTCCCCGAGGAGGAGGACCCAGTACTTC. Encoded protein: CASSTARTSGSPRRRTQYF.

The chain combines TRBV3-1 (or the pseudogene TRBV3-2) with TRBJ2-3; TRBD1 might be the D (5 bases). The CDR3 covers 15 residues. The V gene lost 0 bases and the J gene lost 4 bases, with 11 bases spanning the gap. Germline V gives CDR1 LGHDT, CDR2 YNNKEL (reference sequence). CDR3 amino acids: CASSQDRQTADTQYF. For the CDR3, the DNA is TGTGCCAGCAGCCAAGATCGACAGACCGCAGATACGCAGTATTTT.

The count of this clone is one. This chain joins TRBV18 and TRBJ2-1; TRBD2 is a possible D gene (6 bases). The CDR3 consists of 13 residues. Trimming cost V 6 bases and J 7 bases, with 13 bases left between them. From germline, CDR1 is KGHSH and CDR2 LQKENI. The CDR3 loop is CASSTEGRNEQFF. The CDR3 DNA reads as TGTGCCAGCTCGACGGAGGGCCGGAATGAGCAGTTCTTC. Variable domain in full (rest from reference TRBV18 and TRBJ2-1): NAGVMQNPRHLVRRRGQEARLRCSPMKGHSHVYWYRQLPEEGLKFMVYLQKENIIDESGMPKERFSAEFPKEGPSILRIQQVVRGDSAAYFCASSTEGRNEQFFGPGTRLTVL.

The rearrangement links TRBV7-9 to TRBJ1-4; 7 bases align to TRBD1. The V gene end was trimmed by 4 bases and the J gene end by 0 bases; junction bases not matched to a gene: 5. The V gene's germline CDR1 is SEHNR and CDR2 FQNEAQ (reference sequence). The CDR3 has 16 amino acids. CDR3: CASSYGQAPTNEKLFF. The DNA of the CDR3 is TGTGCCAGCAGCTACGGACAGGCCCCAACTAATGAAAAACTGTTTTTT.

The CDR3 protein is CASSLAGGASYEQYF. CDR3 DNA sequence: TGTGCCAGCAGTTTGGCAGGGGGCGCATCCTACGAGCAGTACTTC. The J gene is TRBJ2-7, the V gene TRBV28; 8 bases line up with TRBD1. V shed 3 bases and J 1 base; nucleotides not matched to a gene: 5. CDR3 length equals 15 residues. Germline V gene data show CDR1 as MDHEN and CDR2 as SYDVKM.

This clone was found many times. The chain links TRBV18 to TRBJ2-7; 14 positions agree with TRBD2. Losses at the gene ends were 3 bases for V and 7 bases for J; bases not matched to a gene: 11. The CDR3 contains 17 residues. Germline V gene sequence: CDR1 KGHSH, CDR2 LQKENI. In DNA form, the CDR3 reads TGTGCCAGCTCACCCCTTGGACTAGCGGGAGGCCGGGGAGAGCAGTACTTC. The encoded protein is CASSPLGLAGGRGEQYF.

CDR3 DNA: TGTGCCAGCAGAAGACAGGGGGCTGGAGAAAAACTGTTTTTT. Protein: CASRRQGAGEKLFF. This sequence joins TRBV28 and TRBJ1-4; 10 bases agree with TRBD1. The V segment lost 6 bases and the J segment 8 bases; nucleotides outside the gene matches: 6. The germline V gene encodes CDR1 MDHEN and CDR2 SYDVKM. The CDR3 has 14 amino acids.

The chain links TRBV6-5 to TRBJ1-6, with D possibly matching TRBD1 (6 bases). Trimming removed 0 bases at V and 0 bases at J, with 6 bases between. This CDR3 spans 16 amino acids. Germline values: CDR1 MNHEY, CDR2 SVGAGI. In nucleotides, the CDR3 is TGTGCCAGCAGTTACTCGGACAGCTCCTATAATTCACCCCTCCACTTT. Translation: CASSYSDSSYNSPLHF.

The V and J genes are TRBV14 and TRBJ2-3; 8 positions match TRBD2. Germline V gene lookup returns CDR1 SGHDN and CDR2 FVKESK. Trimming took 4 bases from V and 4 from J; bases not matched to a gene: 7. This CDR3 comprises 15 residues. CDR3 sequence reads: CASSLKREFADTQYF. The CDR3 DNA reads TGTGCCAGCAGCCTTAAGCGGGAGTTTGCAGATACGCAGTATTTT. Drawing the rest from reference TRBV14 and TRBJ2-3, the complete variable domain is EAGVTQFPSHSVIEKGQTVTLRCDPISGHDNLYWYRRVMGKEIKFLLHFVKESKQDESGMPNNRFLAERTGGTYSTLKVQPAELEDSGVYFCASSLKREFADTQYFGPGTRLTVL.

This chain connects TRBV6-6 to TRBJ2-1; possibly TRBD1 for D (6 bases). Trimming left V 5 bases short and J 2 bases short, with 16 bases between. The CDR3 length is 16 residues. Germline loops: CDR1 MNHNY, CDR2 SVGAGI (reference sequence). CDR3 in amino acids: CASSRPTGRAYNEQFF. As DNA, the CDR3 is TGTGCCAGCAGTCGACCCACAGGGAGAGCCTACAATGAGCAGTTCTTC.

The chain recombines TRBV5-1 with TRBJ2-7; D is uncertain. V was cut by 0 bases and J by 6 bases, with 10 bases left in between. The CDR3 sequence is 13 residues long. Looked up from germline, CDR1 is SGHRS and CDR2 is YFSETQ. CDR3 sequence (DNA): TGCGCCAGCAGCTTGGACGCGGTGGGCGAGCAGTACTTC. Translating gives CASSLDAVGEQYF.

This clone was recorded only once. The chain has TRBV11-2 and TRBJ2-3, with D perhaps matching TRBD2 (6 bases). The CDR3 contains 14 residues. Germline loops: CDR1 SGHAT, CDR2 FQNNGV. With 4 bases removed from V and 4 bases from J, the gap between germline ends came to 12 bases. CDR3 protein: CASSSPTRSDTQYF. DNA of the CDR3: TGTGCCAGCAGCTCCCCGACTAGATCAGATACGCAGTATTTT.

The chain links TRBV15 to TRBJ2-7, with TRBD2 as a possible D gene (5 bases). CDR1 and CDR2 (germline): LNHNV, YYDKDF (reference sequence). The germline V and J ends were trimmed by 1 base and 7 bases, with 17 bases remaining between them. The CDR3 has 15 residues. For the CDR3, the DNA is TGTGCCACCAGCAGAGGAGCGGTGTATGAATGGGAGCAGTACTTC. It specifies CATSRGAVYEWEQYF.

The chain is built from TRBV4-2 and TRBJ2-2, with a weak D call TRBD1 (5 bases). V was clipped by 4 bases and J by 0 bases, with 18 bases between them. From germline, CDR1 is LGHNA and CDR2 YNFKEQ. CDR3 length: 18 amino acids. CDR3 sequence (DNA): TGTGCCAGCAGCCCTCAGATGGGCCAGGGTCCGAACACCGGGGAGCTGTTTTTT. This encodes CASSPQMGQGPNTGELFF.

The chain uses TRBV5-4 and TRBJ1-1; no definite D call. With 3 bases removed from V and 6 bases from J, the gap between germline ends came to 12 bases. Looked up from germline, CDR1 is SGHNT and CDR2 is YYREEE (reference sequence). This CDR3 contains 13 residues. CDR3 amino acids: CASSSPLFSEAFF. For the CDR3, the DNA is TGTGCCAGCAGCTCCCCCCTATTTTCTGAAGCTTTCTTT.

The chain joins TRBV6-2 or TRBV6-3 to TRBJ1-3; possibly TRBD1 for D (6 bases). This CDR3 region has 15 residues. V was clipped by 0 bases and J by 2 bases, with 8 bases between them. Germline V gene sequence: CDR1 MNHEY, CDR2 SVGEGT. In DNA form, the CDR3 reads TGTGCCAGCAGTTACTCTACAGGGCCTGGAAACACCATATATTTT. Protein sequence: CASSYSTGPGNTIYF.